This entry is about one TCR beta chain. Germline V gene sequence: CDR1 SEHNR, CDR2 FQNEAQ (reference sequence). The CDR3 sequence is 14 residues long. Between the trimmed V and J ends, which lost 1 base and 6 bases, there was a span of 10 bases. The data belong to a study of CD8 T cells in Susac syndrome. Looking at the study overall: Treatment at blood withdrawal was none, corticosteroids, or intravenous immunoglobulin alone in Susac syndrome patients.

RNA, at roughly 0.5 to 1 ug, was reverse transcribed with random hexamers. A single record per CDR3 protein comes from TCRdb applying MiXCR to the immunoSEQ multiplex PCR reads. The sample contains some 180,000 distinct CDR3 sequences, roughly 94% of which appear only once. This TCR was sampled from a human donor with Susac syndrome. This chain joins TRBV7-9 and TRBJ2-1, with D maybe TRBD1 (5 bases). The sequencing input was CD4+ T cells from PBMCs. CDR3 nucleotide sequence: TGTGCCAGCAGCTTAGGCAGGGATTCCAATGAGCAGTTCTTC. Translating gives CASSLGRDSNEQFF.